Below, 2 T cell receptor beta chains from the same sample are listed, as sequenced in a study of blood T cell repertoires in COVID-19. TCRdb's table, derived via immunoSEQ multiplex PCR, lists solely in-frame clones and lacks some. The table has about 140,000 clones, 80% to 90% seen once; the top ten hold about 10%. Sample: peripheral blood. These receptors all come from a man between 60 and 75 years old with active or convalescent COVID-19.

The V and J genes are TRBV27 and TRBJ1-2, with TRBD1 matching 9 bases. With 1 base clipped from V and 5 bases from J, the junction kept 5 bases outside the gene matches. The CDR3 spans 15 residues. Germline assignment: CDR1 MNHEY and CDR2 SMNVEV (reference sequence). CDR3 DNA: TGTGCCAGCAGTTTATTAACAGGGGGCGAATATGGCTACACCTTC. It is translated as CASSLLTGGEYGYTF.

CDR3 in DNA: TGTGCCAGTAGTATATTAGCGGGAGGCGTCACAGATACGCAGTATTTT. Residues: CASSILAGGVTDTQYF. The rearrangement uses TRBV19 and TRBJ2-3; 10 positions match TRBD2. Germline loops: CDR1 LNHDA, CDR2 SQIVND (reference sequence). There are 16 residues in the CDR3. The V and J ends lost 2 bases and 2 bases, in that order; junction bases with no gene match: 4. The variable domain in full, completed from reference TRBV19 and TRBJ2-3, reads DGGITQSPKYLFRKEGQNVTLSCEQNLNHDAMYWYRQDPGQGLRLIYYSQIVNDFQKGDIAEGYSVSREKKESFPLTVTSAQKNPTAFYLCASSILAGGVTDTQYFGPGTRLTVL.